This TCR beta chain is drawn from a study of vaccination effects on CD4 cells after COVID-19. Ahead of sequencing, the ViraFEST assay grew antigen-specific CD4+ T cells using viral peptide pools. Following a roughly eleven-day culture, CD4+ T cells were purified. It was two doses of either the BNT162b2 or mRNA-1273 vaccine that participants received. The method was immunoSEQ multiplex PCR; TCRdb's version includes in-frame clones alone and lacks a portion of them. This table has fewer than 25,000 clones, 72% appearing once. The CDR3 has 13 amino acids. The ends were cut back, 1 base at V and 5 bases at J, with 9 bases in the middle. Germline V lookup: CDR1 MNHEY, CDR2 SVGAGI. About this clone itself: Its target is unknown.

The receptor comes from a human donor who received a COVID-19 vaccine. The chain recombines TRBV6-5 with TRBJ2-7; D unclear. The sample consisted of CD4+ T cells from PBMCs cultured with HCoV-NL63 spike peptides, taken after COVID-19 vaccination. This CDR3 is CASSYFPWDEQYF. CDR3 DNA sequence: TGTGCCAGCAGTTACTTTCCTTGGGACGAGCAGTACTTC.